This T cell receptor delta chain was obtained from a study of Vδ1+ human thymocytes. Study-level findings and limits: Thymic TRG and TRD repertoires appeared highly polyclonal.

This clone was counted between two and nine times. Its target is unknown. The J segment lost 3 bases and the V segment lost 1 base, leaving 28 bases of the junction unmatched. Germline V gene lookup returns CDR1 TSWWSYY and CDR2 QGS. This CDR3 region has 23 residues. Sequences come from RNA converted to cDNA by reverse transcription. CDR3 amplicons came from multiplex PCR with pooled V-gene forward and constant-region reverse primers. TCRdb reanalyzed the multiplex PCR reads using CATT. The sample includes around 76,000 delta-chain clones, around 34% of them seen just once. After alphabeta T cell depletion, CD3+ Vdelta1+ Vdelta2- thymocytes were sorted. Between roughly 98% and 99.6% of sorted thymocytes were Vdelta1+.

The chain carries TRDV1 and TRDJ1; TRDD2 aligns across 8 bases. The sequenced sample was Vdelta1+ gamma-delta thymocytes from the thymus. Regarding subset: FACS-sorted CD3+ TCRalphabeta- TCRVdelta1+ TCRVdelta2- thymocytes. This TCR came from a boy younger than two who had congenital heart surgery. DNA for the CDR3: TGTGCTCTTGGGGAACGCCCCGTAACTTCCTACGCGTGGGGACTCCCGAGGTCCGATAAACTCATCTTT. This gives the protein CALGERPVTSYAWGLPRSDKLIF.